This TCR beta chain was sequenced for a study of cytomegalovirus exposure and HLA in healthy donors. Study conclusions and caveats: There was a cluster of highly shared sequence variants that was likely a sequencing artifact. A later analysis linked a missense variant in DCLRE1C to the trimming of TCR beta V and J genes. In a later analysis, productive TCRs from donors in an Asian-associated ancestry cluster reportedly carried fewer N-insertions than the cohort mean. Previous analysis showed most TCR beta V segments were productive about 90% or about 30% of the time.

The PCR ran on 60 Vbeta and 13 Jbeta primers. Libraries were prepared by immunoSEQ multiplex PCR; TCRdb keeps only in-frame clonotypes and omits some of them. Of approximately 180,000 clones in the sample, 81% were seen once. About this clone: Its antigen is not known.

The TCR comes from a man younger than 30 in good health and CMV-seronegative. Sequencing was performed on PBMCs.

The CDR3 region is CASSLSGRIYEQYF. The CDR3 nucleotides are TGTGCCAGCAGTTTGAGCGGGAGGATCTACGAGCAGTACTTC. The V gene is TRBV27, the J gene TRBJ2-5; 9 bases align to TRBD2. The J call may be faulty, since TRBJ2-7 better matches the DNA end. CDR1 MNHEY and CDR2 SMNVEV come from the germline V gene (reference sequence). This CDR3 spans 14 amino acids.